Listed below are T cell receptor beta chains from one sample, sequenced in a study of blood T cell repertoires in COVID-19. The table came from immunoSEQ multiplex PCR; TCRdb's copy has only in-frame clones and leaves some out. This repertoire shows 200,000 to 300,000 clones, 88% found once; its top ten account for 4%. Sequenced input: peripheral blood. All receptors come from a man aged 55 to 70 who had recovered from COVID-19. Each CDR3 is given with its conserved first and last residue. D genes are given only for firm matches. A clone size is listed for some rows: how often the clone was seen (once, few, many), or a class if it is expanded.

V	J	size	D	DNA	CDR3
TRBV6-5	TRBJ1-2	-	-	TGTGCCAGCAGTTTACGAACCGGGACAACTAACTATGGCTACACCTTC	CASSLRTGTTNYGYTF
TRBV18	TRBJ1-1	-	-	TGTGCCAGCTCACCAGGGCAGGGCGCAAACACTGAAGCTTTCTTT	CASSPGQGANTEAFF
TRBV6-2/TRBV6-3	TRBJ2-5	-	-	TGTGCCAGCAGTTACATAGGAGGGACCCAGTACTTC	CASSYIGGTQYF
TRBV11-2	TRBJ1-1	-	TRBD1	TGTGCCAGCAGCCACAGGGGAGGAGGCACTGAAGCTTTCTTT	CASSHRGGGTEAFF
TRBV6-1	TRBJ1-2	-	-	TGTGCCAGCAGTGAAGCCGCGGCAGACTATGGCTACACCTTC	CASSEAAADYGYTF
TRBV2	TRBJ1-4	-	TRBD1	TGTGCCAGCAGTGAAGAAACAGGGGCCCGAAAACTGTTTTTT	CASSEETGARKLFF
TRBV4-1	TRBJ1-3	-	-	TGCGCCAGCAGCCCAGAGTTTGGGGGCGCGTTTGGAAACACCATATATTTT	CASSPEFGGAFGNTIYF
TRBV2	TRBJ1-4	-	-	TGTGCCAGCAAGGACAGTCGCATTAATGAAAAACTGTTTTTT	CASKDSRINEKLFF
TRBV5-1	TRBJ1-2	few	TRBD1	TGCGCCAGCAGCTTCATTGGTACAGGGGTGGATGGCTACACCTTC	CASSFIGTGVDGYTF
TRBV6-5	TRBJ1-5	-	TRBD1	TGTGCCAGCAGTCGTGACAGGGATGTTTATCAGCCCCAGCATTTT	CASSRDRDVYQPQHF
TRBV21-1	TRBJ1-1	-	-	TGTGCCAGCAGCAAAGCGGAGGGGCCAACTATGAACACTGAAGCTTTCTTT	CASSKAEGPTMNTEAFF
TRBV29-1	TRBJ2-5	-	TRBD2	TGCAGCGTTATGCCGCAGACGAGGTCGGGGGGGCCTTGGGAGACCCAGTACTTC	CSVMPQTRSGGPWETQYF
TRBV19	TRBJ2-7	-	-	TGTGCCAGTAGTATAGCGTTCGGAGACTACGAGCAGTACTTC	CASSIAFGDYEQYF
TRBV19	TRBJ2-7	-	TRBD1	TGTGCCAGTAGTACGGTCTGGACAGGGGGAGACGAGCAGTACTTC	CASSTVWTGGDEQYF
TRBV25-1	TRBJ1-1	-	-	TGTGCCAGCAGTAGAAACAGGGAATGGGTCACTGAAGCTTTCTTT	CASSRNREWVTEAFF
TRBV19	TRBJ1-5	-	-	TGTGCCAGCCGGGACATATTTGGGGGCAATCAGCCCCAGCATTTT	CASRDIFGGNQPQHF
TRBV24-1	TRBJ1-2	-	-	TGTGCCACCAGTGATTTCGGGGTCAGCTATGGCTACACCTTC	CATSDFGVSYGYTF
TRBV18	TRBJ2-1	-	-	TGTGCCAGCTGCCAGCTAGATAGCTCCTACAATGAGCAGTTCTTC	CASCQLDSSYNEQFF
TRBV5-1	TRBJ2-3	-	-	TGCGCCAGCAGCGTTCTCACAGATACGCAGTATTTT	CASSVLTDTQYF
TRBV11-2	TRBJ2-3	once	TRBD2	TGTGCCAGCAGCTTACCTAAGACTAGCGGGGGCACAGATACGCAGTATTTT	CASSLPKTSGGTDTQYF
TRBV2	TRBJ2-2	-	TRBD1	TGTGCCAGCAGTGAAGCGCTTCAGCGGACAGGCACCGGGGAGCTGTTTTTT	CASSEALQRTGTGELFF
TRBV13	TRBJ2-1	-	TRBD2	TGTGCCAGCAGCTTAGCCCCGGGACTATCAGGCGATGAGCAGTTCTTC	CASSLAPGLSGDEQFF
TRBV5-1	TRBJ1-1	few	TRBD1	TGCGCCAGCAGCCCGGACAGGGCCACTGAAGCTTTCTTT	CASSPDRATEAFF
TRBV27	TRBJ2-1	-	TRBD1	TGTGCCAGCAGTAACAGGGGGTTTGAGCAGTTCTTC	CASSNRGFEQFF
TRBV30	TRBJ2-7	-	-	TGTGCCTGGAGTTTGCGGGGGCCCTCCTACGAGCAGTACTTC	CAWSLRGPSYEQYF
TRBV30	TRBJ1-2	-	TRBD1	TGTGCCTGCTCCGCGGGCAGGGGGAACTATGGCTACACCTTC	CACSAGRGNYGYTF
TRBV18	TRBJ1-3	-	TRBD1	TGTGCCAGCTCACCGGGGACAGCGGATTTCGGCTTT	CASSPGTADFGF
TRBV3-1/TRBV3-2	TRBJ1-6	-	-	TGTGCCAGCACCGGGGGGGCATATAATTCACCCCTCCACTTT	CASTGGAYNSPLHF
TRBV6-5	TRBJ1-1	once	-	TGTGCCAGCAGTTCCTTGACAGGACACACTGAAGCTTTCTTT	CASSSLTGHTEAFF
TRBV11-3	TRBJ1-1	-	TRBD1	TGTGCCAGCAGCTTAGTGACAGGGAATGAAGCTTTCTTT	CASSLVTGNEAFF
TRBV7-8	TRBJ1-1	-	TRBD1	TGTGCCAGCAGCTTAGTTGGCACAGGGGGCACTGAAGCTTTCTTT	CASSLVGTGGTEAFF
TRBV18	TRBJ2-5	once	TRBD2	TGTGCCAGCTCCCTGCTAGCGGTACAAGAGACCCAGTACTTC	CASSLLAVQETQYF
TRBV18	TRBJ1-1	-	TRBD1	TGTGCCAGCTCACCCGGACAGGGAAGGGCTGAAGCTTTCTTT	CASSPGQGRAEAFF
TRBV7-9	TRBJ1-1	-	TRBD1	TGTGCCAGCAGCATGGACAGGGTGAGCACTGAAGCTTTCTTT	CASSMDRVSTEAFF
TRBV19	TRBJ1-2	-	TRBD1	TGTGCCAGTAGTATGGTCCTGGACAGGGGGCAATCCTACACCTTC	CASSMVLDRGQSYTF
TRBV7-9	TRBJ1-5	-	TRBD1	TGTGCCAGCAGCTTTGGGGACAGGGTAGAGCAGCCCCAGCATTTT	CASSFGDRVEQPQHF
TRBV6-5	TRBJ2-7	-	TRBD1	TGTGCCAGCAGACTGGGACAGGGTTCCTACGAGCAGTACTTC	CASRLGQGSYEQYF
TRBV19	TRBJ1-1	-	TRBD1	TGTGCCAGTAGTAAGGGGGTGGGGACAGTGAACACTGAAGCTTTCTTT	CASSKGVGTVNTEAFF
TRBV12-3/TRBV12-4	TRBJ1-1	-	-	TGTGCCAGCACCCTATATCGCACTGAAGCTTTCTTT	CASTLYRTEAFF
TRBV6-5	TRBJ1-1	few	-	TGTGCCTGCCTTTCCACGGTGAACACTGAAGCTTTCTTT	CACLSTVNTEAFF
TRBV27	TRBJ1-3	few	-	TGTGCCAGCAGTCCCGGGGAGGGGGTTATCTCTGGAAACACCATATATTTT	CASSPGEGVISGNTIYF
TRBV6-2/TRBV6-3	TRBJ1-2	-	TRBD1	TGTGCCAGCAGTTTAAAACAGGGGAATGGCTACACCTTC	CASSLKQGNGYTF
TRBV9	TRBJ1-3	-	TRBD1	TGTGCCAGCAGCCCCTTCAGGGGGCAGGGAAACACCATATATTTT	CASSPFRGQGNTIYF
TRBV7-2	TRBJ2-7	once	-	TGTGCCAGCAGCTTAGTCCACGCGGGCAGTTCCTACGAGCAGTACTTC	CASSLVHAGSSYEQYF
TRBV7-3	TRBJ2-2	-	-	TGTGCCAGCAGCTTACAGACAGGTTGGATCACCGGGGAGCTGTTTTTT	CASSLQTGWITGELFF
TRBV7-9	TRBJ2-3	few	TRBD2	TGTGCCAGCAGCTTAGCAACTAGCGGGGGAACAGATACGCAGTATTTT	CASSLATSGGTDTQYF
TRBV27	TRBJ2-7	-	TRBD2	TGTGCCAGCAGTCCACAACTAGCGGGGAACTACGAGCAGTACTTC	CASSPQLAGNYEQYF
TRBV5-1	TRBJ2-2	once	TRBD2	TGCGCCAGCAGCCCGGGACTAGCGGGGGCCAACACCGGGGAGCTGTTTTTT	CASSPGLAGANTGELFF
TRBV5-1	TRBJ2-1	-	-	TGCGCCAGCAGGGGGGGTTACAATGAGCAGTTCTTC	CASRGGYNEQFF
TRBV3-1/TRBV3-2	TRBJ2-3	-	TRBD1	TGTGCCAGCAGATCGCGAGACAGGGGCCTGTATTTT	CASRSRDRGLYF
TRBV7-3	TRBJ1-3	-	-	TGTGCCAGCAGCTTAAGGCCTGGAAACACCATATATTTT	CASSLRPGNTIYF
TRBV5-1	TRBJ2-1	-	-	TGCGCCAGCAGCTCGGGGATACTCAACTACAATGAGCAGTTCTTC	CASSSGILNYNEQFF
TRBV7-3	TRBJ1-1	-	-	TGTGCCAGCAGCCCTACAGGGACCATGAACACTGAAGCTTTCTTT	CASSPTGTMNTEAFF